This T cell receptor (beta chain) came from a study of control samples from healthy donors and cancer patients (TCRdb year 2020). Notes on this clone: It has no known antigen specificity. Base qualities are not provided; no much larger clone lies one nucleotide away.

The CDR3, from cysteine to phenylalanine, totals 16 residues. Only the CDR3 portion is preserved as DNA: 48 bases, with reading frame beginning at the first base. The germline V gene supplies CDR1 SGDLS and CDR2 YYNGEE. After removal of 0 bases from V and 0 bases from J, the junction retains 5 bases not matched to a gene. Receptor libraries were prepared by the immunoSEQ multiplex PCR assay. TCRdb holds this immuneACCESS table with in-frame rearrangements only. Some clones are missing; in checked studies, unresolved V genes explain under half, and the rest has no known cause. The sample table contains 130,000 or so clones; only one count was recorded for nearly 90% of them. The ten largest account for 6% to 9.5% of the sample.

Sequences were obtained from PBMCs. The rearrangement combines TRBV9 with TRBJ1-1; 7 nucleotides in the junction match TRBD1. The TCR sequence derives from a man aged 50-60 years with head and neck cancer. The nucleotide sequence is TGTGCCAGCAGCGTAGGCGCCGGGACAGTGAACACTGAAGCTTTCTTT. This yields the protein CASSVGAGTVNTEAFF.